The entry that follows covers one T cell receptor beta chain sequence. The sample belongs to a study of T cells after yellow fever vaccination. This CDR3 contains 12 residues. In germline, CDR1 is MGHDK, CDR2 SYGVNS. V lost 9 bases to trimming and J lost 2 bases, with 10 bases between them. Using its own MiXCR run on the 5' RACE reads, TCRdb lists one record per CDR3 protein. The table lists some 300,000 distinct CDR3 sequences, 7.5% to 9.5% of them singletons, with 3% to 3.5% in the top ten. This clonotype was obtained from a man aged 18 to 30 who received the YFV17D yellow fever vaccine. The V gene is TRBV25-1, the J gene TRBJ1-2, with D uncertain. The material sequenced was CD4+ T cells sorted from PBMCs, taken 5 days after the yellow fever booster vaccination. CDR3 protein: CASFGPNYGYTF. In DNA form, the CDR3 reads TGTGCCAGTTTCGGACCCAACTATGGCTACACCTTC.